A single sample is the source of the 27 T cell receptor beta chains below, sequenced in a study of T cells after yellow fever vaccination. One entry per CDR3 protein results from TCRdb running MiXCR on the 5' RACE reads. This sample has some 350,000 distinct CDR3 sequences, with roughly 6.2% found just once. The material sequenced was PBMCs, taken 5 days after the yellow fever booster vaccination. Receptor source: a man aged 25-45 years who received the YFV17D yellow fever vaccine.

This clonotype was detected a few times. J is TRBJ2-7 and V is TRBV27; 8 bases agree with TRBD1. The germline CDR1 and CDR2 sequences are MNHEY and SMNVEV (reference sequence). The CDR3 runs to 15 residues. V gave up 8 bases and J gave up 2 bases; unmatched junction bases: 11. CDR3 sequence: CASSIGQGGTYEQYF. In nucleotides, the CDR3 is TGTGCCAGCTCCATTGGACAGGGTGGGACCTACGAGCAGTACTTC.

The chain has TRBV6-1 and TRBJ2-7; no clear D gene. CDR1 is MNHNS and CDR2 is SASEGT in the germline V gene. This CDR3 has 12 amino acids. The V end was cut by 0 bases, the J end by 3 bases, with 3 bases between. This CDR3 is CASSEASYEQYF. CDR3 bases: TGTGCCAGCAGTGAAGCGAGCTACGAGCAGTACTTC.

This clonotype has ten or more counts. V usage is TRBV5-1 and J usage is TRBJ2-5; D possibly uses TRBD1 or TRBD2 (5 bases each). Germline assignment: CDR1 SGHRS and CDR2 YFSETQ. This CDR3 comprises 16 residues. Trimming removed 1 base at V and 1 base at J, with 14 bases between. The CDR3 sequence: CASSLRGDAAQETQYF. CDR3 nucleotides: TGCGCCAGCAGCTTGAGAGGGGACGCAGCCCAAGAGACCCAGTACTTC.

The J gene is TRBJ2-7, the V gene TRBV5-4; D ambiguous. Between the trimmed V and J ends, which lost 4 bases and 6 bases, there was a span of 14 bases. The germline gives CDR1 SGHNT, CDR2 YYREEE (reference sequence). The CDR3 has 13 residues. The CDR3 here is CASSPRTVCEQYF. Written as DNA, the CDR3 is TGTGCCAGCAGCCCGAGGACCGTCTGCGAGCAGTACTTC.

This clonotype was picked up many times. This chain joins TRBV11-2 and TRBJ1-1; a possible D gene is TRBD1 (6 bases). This CDR3 has 16 residues. Germline V gene data show CDR1 as SGHAT and CDR2 as FQNNGV. V lost 1 base and J 0 bases, leaving 12 bases between the germline ends. The CDR3 protein is CASSLGRQVLNTEAFF. CDR3 DNA: TGTGCCAGCAGCTTAGGGCGACAGGTGCTGAACACTGAAGCTTTCTTT.

Only a few counts were recorded for this clonotype. The gene calls are TRBV27 and TRBJ1-1; D perhaps matches TRBD1 (5 bases). The germline V gene encodes CDR1 MNHEY and CDR2 SMNVEV (reference sequence). The CDR3 extends over 14 amino acids. V lost 3 bases and J 1 base, leaving 9 bases between the germline ends. DNA of the CDR3: TGTGCCAGCAGTTTGCGGGGGTGGAACACTGAAGCTTTCTTT. Translating it yields CASSLRGWNTEAFF.

This clonotype showed up many times. The rearrangement uses TRBV12-3 or TRBV12-4 and TRBJ1-4; D might be TRBD1 (5 bases). With 3 bases removed from V and 7 bases from J, the gap between germline ends came to 12 bases. The CDR3 is 14 residues long. The CDR3 loop is CASSFQGVSEKLFF. CDR3 coding DNA: TGTGCCAGCAGTTTCCAGGGTGTAAGTGAAAAACTGTTTTTT.

This clonotype has a count of ten or more. This chain links TRBV11-1 with TRBJ2-5; 16 bases agree with TRBD2. Per the germline V gene, CDR1 is SGHAT and CDR2 is FQDESV (reference sequence). The CDR3 is 18 residues long. Trimming at V came to 4 bases and at J to 11 bases, leaving 16 bases not matched to a gene. CDR3 sequence reads: CASSSGTSGRAGAIRQYF. For the CDR3, the DNA is TGTGCCAGCAGCTCCGGGACTAGCGGGAGGGCCGGGGCAATACGTCAGTACTTC. The full variable domain, rest sourced from reference TRBV11-1 and TRBJ2-5, is EAEVAQSPRYKITEKSQAVAFWCDPISGHATLYWYRQILGQGPELLVQFQDESVVDDSQLPKDRFSAERLKGVDSTLKIQPAELGDSAMYLCASSSGTSGRAGAIRQYFGPGTRLLVL.

The chain recombines TRBV10-2 with TRBJ2-7; D is ambiguous. The V end was cut by 8 bases, the J end by 0 bases, with 8 bases between. CDR1 and CDR2 from the germline V gene are WSHSY and SAAADI. This CDR3 spans 12 amino acids. In DNA, the CDR3 is TGCGCCAGCGAGGAAAACTCCTACGAGCAGTACTTC. It specifies CASEENSYEQYF.

Only a few counts were recorded for this clonotype. The chain recombines TRBV4-2 with TRBJ1-3, with no clear D. The V end was cut by 1 base, the J end by 7 bases, with 26 bases between. The CDR3 runs 19 residues. Germline V CDR1 and CDR2: LGHNA, YNFKEQ. The CDR3 reads CASSQGTFGGGERFNTIYF. CDR3 DNA sequence: TGTGCCAGCAGCCAAGGGACTTTCGGCGGAGGAGAAAGGTTCAACACCATATATTTT.

This chain uses TRBV5-4 with TRBJ2-1; either TRBD1 or TRBD2 may supply D (6 bases each). V was cut by 0 bases and J by 8 bases, with 12 bases left in between. Germline CDR1 is SGHNT and CDR2 is YYREEE (reference sequence). This CDR3 spans 14 amino acids. The CDR3 sequence is CASSLGGPSDEQFF. CDR3 nucleotide sequence: TGTGCCAGCAGCTTGGGGGGGCCTAGCGATGAGCAGTTCTTC. Full variable domain (missing parts from reference TRBV5-4 and TRBJ2-1): ETGVTQSPTHLIKTRGQQVTLRCSSQSGHNTVSWYQQALGQGPQFIFQYYREEENGRGNFPPRFSGLQFPNYSSELNVNALELDDSALYLCASSLGGPSDEQFFGPGTRLTVL.

This clonotype came up many times. This rearrangement joins TRBV27 to TRBJ2-7; TRBD1 aligns across 7 bases. Germline assignment: CDR1 MNHEY and CDR2 SMNVEV (reference sequence). J lost 5 bases, V lost 5 bases, and 12 bases had no gene match. This CDR3 spans 15 amino acids. The CDR3 is CASSRDRYQIHEQYF. The CDR3 DNA sequence: TGTGCCAGCAGTAGGGACAGATATCAGATCCACGAGCAGTACTTC.

This clonotype was counted only a few times. The chain uses TRBV18 and TRBJ2-1, with TRBD1 matching over 7 bases. Germline CDR1 and CDR2: KGHSH and LQKENI. The junction had 7 bases not matched to a gene; V was cut back by 2 bases and J by 6 bases. This CDR3 has 15 residues. CDR3 DNA sequence: TGTGCCAGCTCACCATACCGGGACAGCCTCAATGAGCAGTTCTTC. Translated: CASSPYRDSLNEQFF.

This clonotype was observed a few times. CDR3 coding DNA: TGTGCCAGCAGCGTGAAACATGAGCAGTTCTTC. Protein product: CASSVKHEQFF. The V and J genes are TRBV9 and TRBJ2-1; D is uncertain. V lost 2 bases to trimming and J lost 8 bases, with 5 bases between them. The CDR3 runs 11 residues. Germline V gene data show CDR1 as SGDLS and CDR2 as YYNGEE.

This clonotype has at least ten counts. The gene calls are TRBV7-6 and TRBJ2-7; TRBD2 aligns across 11 bases. The CDR3 is made up of 15 amino acids. Per germline, CDR1 SGHVS and CDR2 FNYEAQ. The V and J ends lost 5 bases and 3 bases, in that order; junction bases with no gene match: 6. The DNA for the CDR3 is TGTGCCAGCAGCCCGATGACTAGCGGGGACTACGAGCAGTACTTC. Translation: CASSPMTSGDYEQYF.

The genes are TRBV5-1 and TRBJ2-2; a possible D gene is TRBD1 (5 bases). V was trimmed by 0 bases and J by 0 bases, leaving 6 bases between them. This CDR3 contains 15 residues. Germline V gene sequence: CDR1 SGHRS, CDR2 YFSETQ. CDR3 sequence (DNA): TGCGCCAGCAGCTTGGCCAGGGCGAACACCGGGGAGCTGTTTTTT. Translating it yields CASSLARANTGELFF.

This clonotype was counted at least ten times. V is TRBV20-1 and J is TRBJ2-5, with D maybe TRBD2 (5 bases). The V gene's germline CDR1 is DFQATT and CDR2 SNEGSKA (reference sequence). This CDR3 contains 13 residues. V was shortened by 3 bases and J by 4 bases, with 12 bases between the two germline ends. The CDR3 region is CSARGAEGETQYF. The CDR3 DNA reads TGCAGTGCTAGGGGCGCCGAGGGAGAGACCCAGTACTTC.

This clonotype was observed many times. The rearrangement uses TRBV5-6 and TRBJ2-2; D remains unclear. V lost 6 bases, J lost 6 bases, and 9 bases lay in between. Per germline, CDR1 SGHDT and CDR2 YYEEEE. This CDR3 has 12 amino acids. For the CDR3, the DNA is TGTGCCAGCACCTCCCGGGCCGGGGAGCTGTTTTTT. It yields the protein CASTSRAGELFF.

This clonotype was seen ten or more times. The chain employs TRBV5-1 and TRBJ2-1, with 7 bases fitting TRBD1. The CDR3 is 14 amino acids. The V segment lost 4 bases and the J segment 4 bases; nucleotides outside the gene matches: 5. Per germline, CDR1 SGHRS and CDR2 YFSETQ. In DNA, the CDR3 is TGCGCCAGCAGCCCAGGGGGACAGTACAATGAGCAGTTCTTC. This sequence encodes CASSPGGQYNEQFF.

This clonotype came up many times. The gene calls are TRBV3-1 and TRBJ2-5; no definite D call. Looked up from germline, CDR1 is LGHDT and CDR2 is YNNKEL (reference sequence). Trimming took 0 bases from V and 14 from J, leaving 16 bases between them. CDR3 size: 13 residues. Written as DNA, the CDR3 is TGTGCCAGCAGCCAAGACAGACGGACGACACAATACTTC. Translating gives CASSQDRRTTQYF.

This clonotype was counted many times. V usage is TRBV29-1 and J usage is TRBJ2-7, with TRBD1 as a possible D gene (5 bases). CDR1 and CDR2 (germline): SQVTM, ANQGSEA. This CDR3 contains 15 residues. Trimming took 5 bases from V and 1 from J, leaving 18 bases between them. CDR3 residues: CSVTPRGQGSYEQYF. The CDR3 nucleotides read TGCAGCGTTACCCCAAGGGGCCAAGGGTCCTACGAGCAGTACTTC.

Ten or more counts support this clonotype. CDR3 amino acids: CASSGVLTYGYTF. Here the CDR3 DNA reads TGTGCCAGCAGCGGCGTATTGACCTATGGCTACACCTTC. This chain uses TRBV7-9 with TRBJ1-2; D gene unclear. This CDR3 region has 13 residues. V was clipped by 5 bases and J by 4 bases, with 11 bases between them. From germline, CDR1 is SEHNR and CDR2 FQNEAQ (reference sequence).

This chain links TRBV30 with TRBJ1-2, with D hard to call. Trimming stripped 0 bases from V and 4 bases from J, with 15 bases between. Looked up from germline, CDR1 is GTSNPN and CDR2 is SVGIG (reference sequence). The CDR3 totals 15 residues. CDR3 in amino acids: CAWSVPAATSYGYTF. CDR3 nucleotides: TGTGCCTGGAGTGTACCGGCCGCGACTAGCTATGGCTACACCTTC.

This chain joins TRBV7-3 and TRBJ1-5; 9 nucleotides line up with TRBD1. With V trimmed by 5 bases and J by 4 bases, 15 bases remained unmatched. CDR1 SGHTA and CDR2 FQGTGA come from the germline V gene. The CDR3 consists of 18 residues. CDR3 coding DNA: TGTGCCAGCAGCCTCGCGACCGGGACAGGGTTTTTTAATCAGCCCCAGCATTTT. As protein: CASSLATGTGFFNQPQHF.

In this sample, this clonotype turned up many times. The chain joins TRBV7-2 to TRBJ2-4; D is undetermined. The CDR3 has 14 residues. CDR1 is SGHTA and CDR2 is FQGNSA in the germline V gene. V was trimmed by 0 bases and J by 9 bases, leaving 12 bases between them. The CDR3 reads CASSLAPELGIQYF. The DNA for the CDR3 is TGTGCCAGCAGCTTAGCGCCGGAGCTGGGCATTCAGTACTTC.

The V and J genes are TRBV3-1 and TRBJ1-6, with 10 positions matching TRBD1. This CDR3 is built from 16 residues. After removal of 4 bases from V and 6 bases from J, the junction contained 6 bases not matched to a gene. CDR1 LGHDT and CDR2 YNNKEL come from the germline V gene (reference sequence). Here the CDR3 reads CASSLGTGDLNSPLHF. The DNA of the CDR3 is TGTGCCAGCAGCCTCGGGACAGGGGACCTTAATTCACCCCTCCACTTT.

The table lists this clonotype with a few counts. V usage is TRBV11-3 and J usage is TRBJ2-3; TRBD1 matches 8 bases. The V segment lost 4 bases and the J segment 2 bases; nucleotides outside the gene matches: 5. Germline V gene lookup returns CDR1 SGHNT and CDR2 YENEEA. The CDR3 contains 15 residues. DNA of the CDR3: TGTGCCAGCAGCTCCCGGACAGGGACCACAGATACGCAGTATTTT. Its translation: CASSSRTGTTDTQYF.